The clone carrying this T cell receptor (beta chain) was seen ten or more times. These data are taken from a study of T cells in Graves' hyperthyroidism and ophthalmopathy. Amplification yielded TCR beta CDR3 regions, with RNA transcripts as the source. Carried out on the TCR CDR3, a first-round RT-PCR used the HTBI primer set. Each CDR3 protein is one row after TCRdb ran MiXCR on the multiplex PCR reads. The table shows 350,000 or so distinct CDR3 sequences, with 17% occurring only once. Germline V gene data show CDR1 as MNHNS and CDR2 as SASEGT. V lost 5 bases, J lost 4 bases, and 11 bases lay in between. This CDR3 is 13 amino acids long.

This chain links TRBV6-1 with TRBJ1-1; no reliable D call. Sequenced: blood. This receptor was taken from a woman aged 30 to 39 with Graves' hyperthyroidism that later progressed to Graves' ophthalmopathy. Written as DNA, the CDR3 is TGTGCCAGCAGTCCCCCGTACGGCACTGAAGCTTTCTTT. Protein sequence: CASSPPYGTEAFF.